The 19 T cell receptor beta chains reported below all come from one sample, sequenced in a study of graft-versus-host responses after intestinal transplantation. Only in-frame clones appear in the TCRdb table, and some are missing; sequencing was by immunoSEQ multiplex PCR. The data show about 86,000 clones, 88% seen once. The antigens for these receptors are not known. Sequences were derived from unstimulated CD4+ T cells sorted from spleen or lymph node cells, sampled before transplant. The source is a human donor who was the organ donor for an intestinal transplant.

The V and J genes are TRBV2 and TRBJ1-5; no clear D. V was trimmed by 6 bases and J by 7 bases, leaving 10 bases between them. From germline, CDR1 is SNHLY and CDR2 FYNNEI. There are 12 residues in the CDR3. CDR3 in amino acids: CASRREGQPQHF. The CDR3 DNA reads as TGTGCCAGCAGGAGGGAAGGACAGCCCCAGCATTTT.

The gene calls are TRBV29-1 and TRBJ2-5; D gene ambiguous. V lost 3 bases and J lost 0, with 5 bases in between. The V gene's germline CDR1 is SQVTM and CDR2 ANQGSEA. CDR3 length: 12 residues. This CDR3 reads CSVERNQETQYF. In DNA, the CDR3 is TGCAGCGTTGAGCGGAACCAAGAGACCCAGTACTTC.

This chain joins TRBV5-1 and TRBJ2-3; D perhaps matches TRBD2 (6 bases). Germline loops: CDR1 SGHRS, CDR2 YFSETQ. CDR3 size: 15 residues. The V end was cut by 5 bases, the J end by 2 bases, with 15 bases between. The CDR3 DNA follows: TGCGCCAGCAGTATCAGGGCGGGACTCACAGATACGCAGTATTTT. It encodes CASSIRAGLTDTQYF. Full variable domain (missing parts from reference TRBV5-1 and TRBJ2-3): KAGVTQTPRYLIKTRGQQVTLSCSPISGHRSVSWYQQTPGQGLQFLFEYFSETQRNKGNFPGRFSGRQFSNSRSEMNVSTLELGDSALYLCASSIRAGLTDTQYFGPGTRLTVL.

Only a few counts were recorded for this clone. J is TRBJ2-5 and V is TRBV6-5, with TRBD2 as a possible D gene (5 bases). Trimming took 5 bases from V and 10 from J, leaving 17 bases between them. Germline assignment: CDR1 MNHEY and CDR2 SVGAGI. The CDR3 covers 13 residues. CDR3 sequence reads: CASSPLFGKDQYF. CDR3 in DNA: TGTGCCAGCAGTCCCCTCTTCGGGAAGGACCAGTACTTC.

The chain has TRBV5-5 and TRBJ2-3; TRBD1 is a possible D gene (5 bases). CDR1 is SGHKS, CDR2 YYEKEE, per germline (reference sequence). The CDR3 runs to 16 residues. V gave up 2 bases and J gave up 4 bases, with 17 bases separating them. This CDR3 is CASSLGVGTSSDTQYF. The CDR3 DNA follows: TGTGCCAGCAGCTTAGGGGTTGGTACCTCCTCAGATACGCAGTATTTT.

The chain uses TRBV2 and TRBJ2-5, with 8 bases lining up with TRBD2. V was pared by 4 bases and J by 6 bases, with 13 bases of the junction left unmatched. The V gene's germline CDR1 is SNHLY and CDR2 FYNNEI. The CDR3 is made up of 16 amino acids. The CDR3 bases are TGTGCCAGCAGTGCAGTCGGGACTAGTGTCGTGCAGACCCAGTACTTC. Its protein is CASSAVGTSVVQTQYF.

The chain links TRBV27 to TRBJ2-1; the match to TRBD2 covers 8 bases. V was pared by 3 bases and J by 8 bases, with 12 bases of the junction left unmatched. The CDR3 contains 16 residues. Germline loops: CDR1 MNHEY, CDR2 SMNVEV (reference sequence). The DNA for the CDR3 is TGTGCCAGCAGTTTCCCTCCGAGCGGGGGCAGGGATGAGCAGTTCTTC. Translation gives CASSFPPSGGRDEQFF.

This clone was counted a few times. The V call is TRBV29-1, the J call TRBJ1-5; D not resolved. Germline assignment: CDR1 SQVTM and CDR2 ANQGSEA. V lost 7 bases, J lost 2 bases, and 12 bases lay in between. The CDR3 length is 13 residues. The DNA of the CDR3 is TGCAGCGCCGCCCCCGGGGGCAATCAGCCCCAGCATTTT. Translation gives CSAAPGGNQPQHF.

The gene calls are TRBV4-3 and TRBJ1-2; D gene ambiguous. Trimming took 0 bases from V and 5 from J, leaving 10 bases between them. This CDR3 is built from 14 residues. Germline values: CDR1 LGHNA, CDR2 YSLEER. CDR3 nucleotide sequence: TGCGCCAGCAGCCAAGATCTTAGCTTTTATGGCTACACCTTC. It encodes CASSQDLSFYGYTF.

The DNA of the CDR3 is TGTGCCAGCAGGCCCAGCGGGGGCGGTGCCTACGAGCAGTACTTC. Translating gives CASRPSGGGAYEQYF. The V gene is TRBV6-1, the J gene TRBJ2-7; TRBD2 matches at 8 bases. With V trimmed by 6 bases and J by 2 bases, 9 bases remained unmatched. The CDR3 covers 15 residues. CDR1 MNHNS and CDR2 SASEGT come from the germline V gene.

The chain links TRBV5-6 to TRBJ1-5; 8 bases fit TRBD1. In germline, CDR1 is SGHDT, CDR2 YYEEEE. CDR3 length: 17 residues. V lost 1 base and J lost 1; bases outside the gene matches: 7. The chain's CDR3 is CASSLSTGGRSNQPQHF. The CDR3 nucleotides read TGTGCCAGCAGCTTGAGCACAGGGGGGAGAAGCAATCAGCCCCAGCATTTT.

This clone was seen more than once but under ten times. The chain uses TRBV30 and TRBJ2-7, with D tentatively TRBD2 (6 bases). Germline lookup yields CDR1 GTSNPN and CDR2 SVGIG (reference sequence). Trimming cost V 2 bases and J 0 bases, with 14 bases left between them. CDR3 length: 15 amino acids. CDR3 region: CAWSSVRGLSYEQYF. The CDR3 nucleotides read TGTGCCTGGAGTTCCGTGCGGGGCCTCTCCTACGAGCAGTACTTC. Using reference TRBV30 and TRBJ2-7 for the parts outside the CDR3, the full variable domain is SQTIHQWPATLVQPVGSPLSLECTVEGTSNPNLYWYRQAAGRGLQLLFYSVGIGQISSEVPQNLSASRPQDRQFILSSKKLLLSDSGFYLCAWSSVRGLSYEQYFGPGTRLTVT.

The rearrangement joins TRBV5-4 to TRBJ2-1, with D possibly matching TRBD2 (6 bases). Trimming took 4 bases from V and 0 from J, leaving 17 bases between them. The germline CDR1 and CDR2 sequences are SGHNT and YYREEE (reference sequence). The CDR3 runs to 17 residues. Here the CDR3 reads CASSPGGAANSYNEQFF. In DNA form, the CDR3 reads TGTGCCAGCAGCCCTGGAGGGGCGGCGAACTCCTACAATGAGCAGTTCTTC.

CDR3 DNA sequence: TGTGCCAGCAGAGATAGGGGCTATGGCTACACCTTC. Its translation is CASRDRGYGYTF. This sequence joins TRBV6-5 and TRBJ1-2; D might be TRBD1 (5 bases). CDR1 and CDR2 from the germline V gene are MNHEY and SVGAGI. This CDR3 region has 12 residues. Trimming took off 6 bases at V and 4 bases at J, with 9 bases between the two ends.

This clone showed up just once. The V and J genes are TRBV27 and TRBJ1-5; TRBD1 aligns across 9 bases. With 6 bases clipped from V and 3 bases from J, the junction kept 6 bases outside the gene matches. The V gene's germline CDR1 is MNHEY and CDR2 SMNVEV (reference sequence). This CDR3 has 15 residues. The CDR3 is CASRDRGLVNQPQHF. The DNA for the CDR3 is TGTGCCAGCAGGGACAGGGGATTGGTCAATCAGCCCCAGCATTTT.

V and J are TRBV9 and TRBJ2-5, with D tentatively TRBD1 (6 bases). This CDR3 has 15 residues. Trimming took 0 bases from V and 5 from J, leaving 14 bases between them. Germline CDR1 is SGDLS and CDR2 is YYNGEE. For the CDR3, the DNA is TGTGCCAGCAGCGTAGGAGGGACAAAAGCGGAGACCCAGTACTTC. The encoded protein is CASSVGGTKAETQYF. Using reference TRBV9 and TRBJ2-5 for the parts outside the CDR3, the full variable domain is DSGVTQTPKHLITATGQRVTLRCSPRSGDLSVYWYQQSLDQGLQFLIQYYNGEERAKGNILERFSAQQFPDLHSELNLSSLELGDSALYFCASSVGGTKAETQYFGPGTRLLVL.

This clone was seen a single time. The genes are TRBV5-1 and TRBJ2-7, with TRBD1 identical over 7 bases. From germline, CDR1 is SGHRS and CDR2 YFSETQ. Losses at the gene ends were 4 bases for V and 3 bases for J; bases not matched to a gene: 7. This CDR3 has 14 amino acids. In DNA, the CDR3 is TGCGCCAGCAGCCCAGACAGGGTAGTCTACGAGCAGTACTTC. Its protein is CASSPDRVVYEQYF.

This clone appeared once. This chain joins TRBV7-2 and TRBJ1-3; D uncertain. CDR3 size: 13 residues. CDR1 SGHTA and CDR2 FQGNSA come from the germline V gene. Trimming left V 0 bases short and J 7 bases short, with 7 bases between. The CDR3 sequence is CASSLAAGNTIYF. The CDR3 DNA reads TGTGCCAGCAGCTTAGCTGCCGGGAACACCATATATTTT.

The chain combines TRBV4-1 with TRBJ2-3; 13 bases match TRBD2. In germline, CDR1 is MGHRA, CDR2 YSYEKL. V shed 5 bases and J 4 bases; nucleotides not matched to a gene: 12. The CDR3 is 18 residues long. Here the CDR3 DNA reads TGCGCCAGCAGCACCCGACTAGCGGGAGGCCGCCGATCAGATACGCAGTATTTT. Translated: CASSTRLAGGRRSDTQYF.